The 13 T cell receptor beta chains in this list originate from one sample, sequenced in a study of PD-1 blockade in classical Hodgkin lymphoma. Regarding time point: cycle 4 day 1 (C4D1), after 6 weeks of nivolumab. With no exception, relapse followed autologous stem cell transplantation in all patients, and brentuximab vedotin exposure varied. Method: immunoSEQ multiplex PCR; TCRdb's copy keeps in-frame clones and lacks some. The sample contains tens of thousands of clones, around 80% of which appear only once. This specimen was peripheral blood mononuclear cells (PBMCs), taken before the fourth cycle of nivolumab. The receptors were gathered from a human donor with classical Hodgkin lymphoma.

This chain links TRBV29-1 with TRBJ2-5; D gene unclear. Trimming removed 5 bases from V and 0 bases from J, with 7 bases in between. The CDR3 sequence is 12 residues long. Germline V gene data show CDR1 as SQVTM and CDR2 as ANQGSEA. CDR3: CSVQGYQETQYF. The CDR3 region has the DNA TGCAGCGTTCAAGGCTACCAAGAGACCCAGTACTTC.

This clone showed up just a few times. The rearrangement joins TRBV28 to TRBJ1-5; 12 nucleotides match TRBD1. V dropped 7 bases and J dropped 7; count of bases not matched to a gene: 11. The CDR3 runs to 16 residues. Germline CDR1 is MDHEN and CDR2 is SYDVKM. The CDR3 here is CASTEPGQGARQPQHF. The CDR3 region has the DNA TGTGCCAGCACCGAACCGGGACAGGGGGCCAGGCAGCCCCAGCATTTT.

The chain has TRBV6-1 and TRBJ1-1, with D unresolved. The CDR3 is made up of 14 amino acids. Germline assignment: CDR1 MNHNS and CDR2 SASEGT. V was clipped by 4 bases and J by 5 bases, with 14 bases between them. CDR3 nucleotides: TGTGCCAGCAGTGCTGAGGTAGGGCTTACTGAAGCTTTCTTT. This translates into CASSAEVGLTEAFF.

V gene TRBV4-2 combines with J gene TRBJ2-5; TRBD2 agrees at 12 bases. The germline CDR1 and CDR2 sequences are LGHNA and YNFKEQ. With V trimmed by 4 bases and J by 6 bases, 15 bases remained unmatched. This CDR3 is built from 18 residues. In DNA form, the CDR3 reads TGTGCCAGCAGCCCGACCCACTCCAGACTAGCGGGAGATAAGACCCAGTACTTC. This gives the protein CASSPTHSRLAGDKTQYF.

The chain couples TRBV7-9 to TRBJ1-1, with D uncertain. Trimming took 3 bases from V and 4 from J, leaving 12 bases between them. The length of the CDR3 is 14 residues. Germline CDR1 SEHNR, CDR2 FQNEAQ (reference sequence). CDR3 in DNA: TGTGCCAGCAGCTTCACCCTTCCGGGCACTGAAGCTTTCTTT. Amino acids: CASSFTLPGTEAFF. The entire variable domain, with the rest obtained from reference TRBV7-9 and TRBJ1-1, is as follows: DTGVSQNPRHKITKRGQNVTFRCDPISEHNRLYWYRQTLGQGPEFLTYFQNEAQLEKSRLLSDRFSAERPKGSFSTLEIQRTEQGDSAMYLCASSFTLPGTEAFFGQGTRLTVV.

The V call is TRBV7-8, the J call TRBJ2-7; D gene uncertain. CDR3 length equals 13 residues. Trimming cost V 3 bases and J 4 bases, with 10 bases left between them. Germline CDR1 SGHVS, CDR2 FQNEAQ. The chain's CDR3 is CASSFSRLYEQYF. CDR3 nucleotides: TGTGCCAGCAGCTTTTCTAGACTTTACGAGCAGTACTTC. Looking up the rest from reference TRBV7-8 and TRBJ2-7 gives the full variable domain: GAGVSQSPRYKVAKRGQDVALRCDPISGHVSLFWYQQALGQGPEFLTYFQNEAQLDKSGLPSDRFFAERPEGSVSTLKIQRTQQEDSAVYLCASSFSRLYEQYFGPGTRLTVT.

The rearrangement links TRBV7-3 to TRBJ2-1, with 7 bases aligning to TRBD2. The J segment lost 2 bases and the V segment lost 3 bases, leaving 1 base of the junction unmatched. Germline loops: CDR1 SGHTA, CDR2 FQGTGA. The CDR3 covers 14 residues. CDR3 region: CASSLAGAYNEQFF. The DNA of the CDR3 is TGTGCCAGCAGCTTGGCGGGAGCCTACAATGAGCAGTTCTTC.

V usage is TRBV5-1 and J usage is TRBJ2-1; D ambiguous. Trimming cost V 7 bases and J 2 bases, with 16 bases left between them. The CDR3 runs to 15 residues. In germline, CDR1 is SGHRS, CDR2 YFSETQ. DNA of the CDR3: TGCGCCAGCGCGGCGGAAATAGGCGCCTACAATGAGCAGTTCTTC. Its protein product is CASAAEIGAYNEQFF.

The rearrangement joins TRBV6-1 to TRBJ1-1; D is perhaps TRBD1 (5 bases). This CDR3 has 15 residues. V dropped 7 bases and J dropped 0 bases, with 15 bases sitting between them. Per the germline V gene, CDR1 is MNHNS and CDR2 is SASEGT. CDR3 residues: CASIGRGEVNTEAFF. CDR3 nucleotides: TGTGCCAGCATAGGAAGAGGGGAGGTGAACACTGAAGCTTTCTTT.

The chain employs TRBV2 and TRBJ1-5, with a tentative D call TRBD1 (5 bases). Trimming took off 6 bases at V and 7 bases at J, with 13 bases between the two ends. The CDR3 runs 13 residues. The germline gives CDR1 SNHLY, CDR2 FYNNEI. The CDR3 DNA reads TGTGCCAGCAGCCAGGGCCCGGGGCAGCCCCAGCATTTT. Residues: CASSQGPGQPQHF.

V and J are TRBV11-3 and TRBJ2-1, with 8 bases matching TRBD2. The J segment lost 6 bases and the V segment lost 1 base, leaving 8 bases of the junction unmatched. Germline loops: CDR1 SGHNT, CDR2 YENEEA. CDR3 length equals 16 residues. The CDR3 spells CASSLVSGSAANEQFF. The CDR3 nucleotides are TGTGCCAGCAGCTTAGTAAGCGGGAGCGCGGCCAATGAGCAGTTCTTC.

The chain recombines TRBV6-1 with TRBJ1-1, with D perhaps TRBD1 (5 bases). The CDR3 totals 13 residues. V was clipped by 4 bases and J by 2 bases, with 8 bases between them. The germline gives CDR1 MNHNS, CDR2 SASEGT. CDR3 sequence (DNA): TGTGCCAGCAGTGTGGACACAAACACTGAAGCTTTCTTT. This encodes CASSVDTNTEAFF.

The rearrangement joins TRBV27 to TRBJ2-2, with 8 bases lining up with TRBD1. Germline loops: CDR1 MNHEY, CDR2 SMNVEV (reference sequence). There are 18 residues in the CDR3. The J segment lost 2 bases and the V segment lost 3 bases, leaving 11 bases of the junction unmatched. The CDR3 DNA sequence: TGTGCCAGCAGTTTCCTTGCGACAGGGGAGGTCAACACCGGGGAGCTGTTTTTT. This codes for CASSFLATGEVNTGELFF.